The T cell receptor beta chain under discussion was sequenced for a study of OX40 agonist ivuxolimab in advanced cancers. Study context: Three patients, one with hepatocellular carcinoma and two with cutaneous melanoma, responded partially. Study-wide results and limits: In general, CD8+ T cells held more expanded clones than CD4+ did, on average.

Blood draws occurred at baseline, cycle 4 day 1, and cycle 7 day 1. The CDR3 covers 13 residues. CDR1 LGHNA and CDR2 YNFKEQ come from the germline V gene. V was clipped by 4 bases and J by 4 bases; unmatched bases: 2. The method was immunoSEQ multiplex PCR; TCRdb's version includes in-frame clones alone and lacks a portion of them. This repertoire shows around 70,000 clones, 75% to 90% found once; its top ten account for over 2%. A word on this clone: Its antigen is still unknown.

The rearrangement links TRBV4-2 to TRBJ2-5, with 8 bases matching TRBD1. This clonotype was sampled from an adult with an advanced solid tumor such as melanoma, head and neck, liver or kidney cancer. The sequenced sample was CD4+ or CD8+ T cells sorted from blood, obtained in a trial of the OX40 agonist ivuxolimab. CDR3 sequence: CASSPDRGETQYF. The CDR3 DNA follows: TGTGCCAGCAGCCCTGACAGGGGAGAGACCCAGTACTTC.